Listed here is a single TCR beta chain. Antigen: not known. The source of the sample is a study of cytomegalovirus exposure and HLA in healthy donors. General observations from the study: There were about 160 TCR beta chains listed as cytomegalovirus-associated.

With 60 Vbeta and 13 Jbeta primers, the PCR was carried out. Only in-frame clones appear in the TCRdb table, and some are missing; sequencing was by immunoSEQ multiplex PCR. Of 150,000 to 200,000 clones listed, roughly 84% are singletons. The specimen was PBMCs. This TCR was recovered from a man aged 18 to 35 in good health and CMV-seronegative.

The CDR3 loop reads CASSVGWGGEAFF. As DNA, the CDR3 is TGTGCCAGCAGCGTCGGTTGGGGGGGTGAAGCTTTCTTT. The chain uses TRBV9 and TRBJ1-1, with TRBD1 as a possible D gene (5 bases). Per the germline V gene, CDR1 is SGDLS and CDR2 is YYNGEE. CDR3 length equals 13 residues. Trimming cost V 2 bases and J 7 bases, with 12 bases left between them.